One and the same sample provided the 2 T cell receptor beta chains below, sequenced in a study of blood T cell repertoires in COVID-19. Only in-frame clones appear in the TCRdb table, and some are missing; sequencing was by immunoSEQ multiplex PCR. The profile shows hundreds of thousands of clones, about nine tenths of them singletons. What was sequenced was PBMCs or T cells enriched from blood (not recorded which). The origin of the receptors is a woman in her forties or fifties in a cohort exposed to, infected with or recovered from COVID-19 (not recorded which).

The rearrangement joins TRBV6-6 to TRBJ2-4, with D maybe TRBD1 (6 bases). CDR1 is MNHNY and CDR2 is SVGAGI in the germline V gene (reference sequence). V lost 6 bases and J 5 bases, leaving 14 bases between the germline ends. The CDR3 covers 14 residues. The CDR3 is CASRGQSVENIQYF. The DNA for the CDR3 is TGTGCCAGCAGGGGACAAAGTGTAGAAAACATTCAGTACTTC.

This clone turned up a few times. At the DNA level, this CDR3 is encoded by other sequences in the same sample as well. The chain recombines TRBV7-9 with TRBJ1-1; D is ambiguous. CDR3 length: 15 amino acids. The ends were cut back, 1 base at V and 0 bases at J, with 9 bases in the middle. Germline CDR1 is SEHNR and CDR2 is FQNEAQ (reference sequence). The CDR3 DNA follows: TGTGCCAGCAGCTTAGTTTCGGGGTTGAACACTGAAGCTTTCTTT. It translates to CASSLVSGLNTEAFF.